The clone carrying this TCR beta chain has only a few counts. Its specificity is not known. This specimen comes from a study of identical twins. TCRdb reprocessed the 5' RACE reads with MiXCR, giving one entry per CDR3 protein. Of roughly 1,500,000 distinct CDR3 sequences listed, under 35% were seen once; the top ten hold 0.27%. Points from the study as a whole: In cord blood, abundant beta clonotypes had fewer insertions; memory showed no trend.

Germline V CDR1 and CDR2: SGHRS, YFSETQ. Deletions cut 4 bases from V and 0 bases from J, with 14 bases between. The CDR3 has 16 residues. The chain is built from TRBV5-1 and TRBJ2-4; D is unresolved. This clonotype originated in a newborn girl in good health. Sequenced: cord blood. Here the CDR3 reads CASSPDRPLAKNIQYF. In nucleotides, the CDR3 is TGCGCCAGCAGCCCTGACCGTCCTCTAGCCAAAAACATTCAGTACTTC.